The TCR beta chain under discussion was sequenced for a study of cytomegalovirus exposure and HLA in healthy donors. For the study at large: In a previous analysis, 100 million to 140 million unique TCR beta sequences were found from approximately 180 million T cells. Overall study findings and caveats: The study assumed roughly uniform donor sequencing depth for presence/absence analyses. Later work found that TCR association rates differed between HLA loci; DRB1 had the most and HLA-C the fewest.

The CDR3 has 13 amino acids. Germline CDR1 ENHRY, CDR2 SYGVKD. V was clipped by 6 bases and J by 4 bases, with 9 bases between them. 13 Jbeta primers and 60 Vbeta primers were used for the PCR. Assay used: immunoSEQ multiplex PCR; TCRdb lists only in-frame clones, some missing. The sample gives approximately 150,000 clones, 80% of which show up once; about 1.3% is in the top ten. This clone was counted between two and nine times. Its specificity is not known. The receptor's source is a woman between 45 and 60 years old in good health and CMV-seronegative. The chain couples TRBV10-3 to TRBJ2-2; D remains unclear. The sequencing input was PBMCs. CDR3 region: CAIRPTVTGELFF. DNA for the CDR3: TGTGCCATCAGGCCGACTGTCACCGGGGAGCTGTTTTTT.